Listed below are T cell receptor beta chains from one sample, sequenced in a study of cytomegalovirus exposure and HLA in healthy donors. Profiling relied on immunoSEQ multiplex PCR, and the TCRdb table lists in-frame clones only, not all of them. Counted here are fewer than 400,000 clones, approximately 91% occurring once; the ten biggest clones make up around 0.91%. The sequenced material came from PBMCs. These receptors were obtained from a man younger than 40 in good health and CMV-seronegative. CDR3s include the opening cysteine and the closing phenylalanine or tryptophan. D genes are given only for firm matches. A row's size may be missing; if present it is once, few, many or a size class.

D gene,clone size,J gene,V gene,CDR3 protein,CDR3 DNA
TRBD1,.,TRBJ2-5,TRBV2,CASTSGTGAFETQYF,TGTGCCAGCACGTCCGGGACAGGGGCTTTTGAGACCCAGTACTTC
.,.,TRBJ2-6,TRBV7-2,CASSLGLVSSGANVLTF,TGTGCCAGCAGCCTGGGACTCGTTAGCTCTGGGGCCAACGTCCTGACTTTC
.,.,TRBJ2-7,TRBV19,CASSINSYEQYF,TGTGCCAGTAGTATAAACAGCTACGAGCAGTACTTC
.,.,TRBJ1-3,TRBV19,CASSTTGTRNTIYF,TGTGCCAGTAGCACGACAGGAACGAGAAACACCATATATTTT
TRBD1,.,TRBJ2-1,TRBV7-9,CASSLPGTATYNEQFF,TGTGCCAGCAGCCTGCCCGGGACAGCTACCTACAATGAGCAGTTCTTC
TRBD2,.,TRBJ2-1,TRBV28,CASSLNRGGTTLNNEQFF,TGTGCCAGCAGTCTTAACCGCGGGGGTACCACCCTTAACAATGAGCAGTTCTTC
TRBD1,.,TRBJ1-1,TRBV2,CASSAGQVNTEAFF,TGTGCCAGCAGTGCGGGACAGGTGAACACTGAAGCTTTCTTT
.,few,TRBJ1-3,TRBV12-5,CASGSPSGHTIYF,TGTGCTAGTGGTTCGCCAAGTGGGCACACCATATATTTT
.,.,TRBJ2-5,TRBV4-1,CASSQDDLAGRYF,TGCGCCAGCAGCCAAGATGACCTAGCCGGACGGTACTTC
.,.,TRBJ1-2,TRBV9,CASSVDYGYTF,TGTGCCAGCAGCGTCGACTATGGCTACACCTTC
TRBD2,.,TRBJ2-2,TRBV19,CASSKRLAGATGTGELFF,TGTGCCAGTAGTAAAAGACTAGCGGGGGCCACAGGGACCGGGGAGCTGTTTTTT
TRBD1,.,TRBJ1-1,TRBV5-1,CASSSTLDRVKDEAFF,TGCGCCAGCAGCTCAACACTGGACAGGGTTAAGGATGAAGCTTTCTTT
TRBD1,.,TRBJ2-2,TRBV5-4,CASSTGQVPNTGELFF,TGTGCCAGCAGCACCGGACAGGTGCCGAACACCGGGGAGCTGTTTTTT
.,.,TRBJ1-6,TRBV5-8,CASSRGQSSYNSPLHF,TGTGCCAGCAGCCGAGGACAGAGCTCCTATAATTCACCCCTCCACTTT
TRBD2,.,TRBJ2-3,TRBV27,CASSLLTEAGSDFTDTQYF,TGTGCCAGCAGTTTATTGACAGAAGCGGGGTCGGATTTTACAGATACGCAGTATTTT
TRBD1,few,TRBJ1-2,TRBV30,CAWILQGRYYGYTF,TGTGCCTGGATCCTACAGGGGCGGTACTATGGCTACACCTTC
.,.,TRBJ1-2,TRBV2,CASGIRSYGYTF,TGTGCCAGCGGAATTAGGAGCTATGGCTACACCTTC
.,few,TRBJ2-5,TRBV4-1,CASSQSWGVSETQYF,TGCGCCAGCAGCCAATCGTGGGGGGTTTCAGAGACCCAGTACTTC